This TCR beta chain was identified during a study of blood T cell repertoires in COVID-19. The wider study: The United States, Italy and Spain were the sources of the acute and convalescent COVID-19 samples.

V was clipped by 2 bases and J by 3 bases, with 10 bases between them. Germline V gene lookup returns CDR1 MGHRA and CDR2 YSYEKL. The CDR3 runs to 14 residues. Authors' methods: From reference gene primer amplification, estimates of nucleated cell counts were derived. Repertoires were generated with immunoSEQ multiplex PCR, while TCRdb's copy carries only in-frame clones and drops some. V, J and clone size are taken as reported in that table, and D and trimming were inferred from the DNA itself. The sample has approximately 63,000 clones, roughly nine tenths seen once. The TCR originated in a man of 80 years or more in a cohort sampled during active COVID-19. The specimen sequenced was peripheral blood. This chain links TRBV4-1 with TRBJ1-1, with D perhaps matching TRBD1 (5 bases). CDR3 bases: TGCGCCAGCAGCCAACGTACAGGAGACACTGAAGCTTTCTTT. This translates into CASSQRTGDTEAFF.